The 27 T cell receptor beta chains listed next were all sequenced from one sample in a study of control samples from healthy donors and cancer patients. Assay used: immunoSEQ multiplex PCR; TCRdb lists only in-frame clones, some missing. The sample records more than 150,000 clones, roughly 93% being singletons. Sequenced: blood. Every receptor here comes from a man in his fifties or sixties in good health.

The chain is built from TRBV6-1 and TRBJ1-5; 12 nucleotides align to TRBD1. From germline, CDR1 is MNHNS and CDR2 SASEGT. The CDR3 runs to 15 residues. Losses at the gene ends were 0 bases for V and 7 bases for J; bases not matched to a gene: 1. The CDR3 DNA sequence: TGTGCCAGCAGTGAAGCGGGACAGGGGGCCCAGCCCCAGCATTTT. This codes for CASSEAGQGAQPQHF.

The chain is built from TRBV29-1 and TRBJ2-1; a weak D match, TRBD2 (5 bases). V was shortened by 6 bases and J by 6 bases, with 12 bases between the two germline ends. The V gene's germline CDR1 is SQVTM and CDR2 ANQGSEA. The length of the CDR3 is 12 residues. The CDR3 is CSVVWTPNEQFF. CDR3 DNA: TGCAGCGTAGTCTGGACTCCCAATGAGCAGTTCTTC.

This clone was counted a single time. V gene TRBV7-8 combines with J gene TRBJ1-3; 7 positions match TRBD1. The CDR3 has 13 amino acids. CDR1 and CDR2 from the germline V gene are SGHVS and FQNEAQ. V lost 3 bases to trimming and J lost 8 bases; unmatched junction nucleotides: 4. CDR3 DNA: TGTGCCAGCAGCTTGGACAGGCTAGACACCATATATTTT. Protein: CASSLDRLDTIYF.

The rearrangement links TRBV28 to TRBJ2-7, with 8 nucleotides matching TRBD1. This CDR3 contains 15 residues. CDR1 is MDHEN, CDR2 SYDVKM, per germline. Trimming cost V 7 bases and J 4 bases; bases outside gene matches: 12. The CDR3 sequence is CASNGVGTGIYEQYF. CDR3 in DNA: TGTGCCAGCAACGGGGTCGGGACAGGAATTTACGAGCAGTACTTC.

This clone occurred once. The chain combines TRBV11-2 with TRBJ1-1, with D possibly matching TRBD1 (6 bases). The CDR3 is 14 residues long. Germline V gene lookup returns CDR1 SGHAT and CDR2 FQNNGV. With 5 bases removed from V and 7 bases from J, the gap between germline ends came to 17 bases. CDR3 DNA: TGTGCCAGCAGCACTGGGGGGGCTTTACTTGAAGCTTTCTTT. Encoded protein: CASSTGGALLEAFF.

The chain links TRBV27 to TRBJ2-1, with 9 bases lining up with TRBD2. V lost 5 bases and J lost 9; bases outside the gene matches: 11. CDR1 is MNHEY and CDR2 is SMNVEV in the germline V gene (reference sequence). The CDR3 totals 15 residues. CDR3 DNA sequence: TGTGCCAGCAGTCAAGCGGGAGGTTGGAGCGGTGAGCAGTTCTTC. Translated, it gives CASSQAGGWSGEQFF.

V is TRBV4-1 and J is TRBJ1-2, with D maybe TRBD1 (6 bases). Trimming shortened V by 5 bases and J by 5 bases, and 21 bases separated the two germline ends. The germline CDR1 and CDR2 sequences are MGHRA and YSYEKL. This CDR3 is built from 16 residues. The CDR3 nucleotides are TGCGCCAGCAGCTCCCAAGGCGGGACACATAGATATGGCTACACCTTC. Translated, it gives CASSSQGGTHRYGYTF.

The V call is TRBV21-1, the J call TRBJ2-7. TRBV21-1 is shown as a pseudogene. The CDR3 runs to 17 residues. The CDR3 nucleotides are TGTGCCAGCAGCAAAGCTTACGGCTCCCACCACTCCTACGAGCAGTACTTC. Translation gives CASSKAYGSHHSYEQYF.

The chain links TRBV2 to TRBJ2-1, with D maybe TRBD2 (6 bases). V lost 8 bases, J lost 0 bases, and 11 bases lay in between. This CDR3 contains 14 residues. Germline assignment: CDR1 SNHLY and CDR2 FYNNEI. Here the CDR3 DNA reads TGTGCCAGCCTCCTCGGGGGCTCCTACAATGAGCAGTTCTTC. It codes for CASLLGGSYNEQFF.

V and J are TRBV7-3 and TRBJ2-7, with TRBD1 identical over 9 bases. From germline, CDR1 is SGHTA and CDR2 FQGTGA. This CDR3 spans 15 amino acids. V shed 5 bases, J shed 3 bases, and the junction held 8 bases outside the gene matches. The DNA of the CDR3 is TGTGCCAGCAGCACGTCCGGGACAGGGAACTACGAGCAGTACTTC. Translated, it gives CASSTSGTGNYEQYF. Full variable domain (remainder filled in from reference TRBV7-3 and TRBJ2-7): GAGVSQTPSNKVTEKGKYVELRCDPISGHTALYWYRQSLGQGPEFLIYFQGTGAADDSGLPNDRFFAVRPEGSVSTLKIQRTERGDSAVYLCASSTSGTGNYEQYFGPGTRLTVT.

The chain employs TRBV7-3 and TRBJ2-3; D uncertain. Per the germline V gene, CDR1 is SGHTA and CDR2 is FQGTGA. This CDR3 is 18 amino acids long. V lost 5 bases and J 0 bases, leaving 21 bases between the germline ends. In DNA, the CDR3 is TGTGCCAGCAGCCGCTTGGGATTGGACGTAACTAGCACAGATACGCAGTATTTT. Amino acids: CASSRLGLDVTSTDTQYF.

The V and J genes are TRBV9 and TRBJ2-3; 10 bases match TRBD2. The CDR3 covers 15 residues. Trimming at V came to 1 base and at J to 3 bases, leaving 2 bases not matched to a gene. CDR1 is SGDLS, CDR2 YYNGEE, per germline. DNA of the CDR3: TGTGCCAGCAGCGTAAGCGGGAGGGGGACAGATACGCAGTATTTT. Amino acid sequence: CASSVSGRGTDTQYF.

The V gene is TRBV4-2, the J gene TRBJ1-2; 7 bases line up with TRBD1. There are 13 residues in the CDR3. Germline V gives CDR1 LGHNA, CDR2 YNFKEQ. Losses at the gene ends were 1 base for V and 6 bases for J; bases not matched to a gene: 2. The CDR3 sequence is CASSQGQGNGYTF. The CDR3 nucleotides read TGTGCCAGCAGCCAAGGACAGGGCAATGGCTACACCTTC.

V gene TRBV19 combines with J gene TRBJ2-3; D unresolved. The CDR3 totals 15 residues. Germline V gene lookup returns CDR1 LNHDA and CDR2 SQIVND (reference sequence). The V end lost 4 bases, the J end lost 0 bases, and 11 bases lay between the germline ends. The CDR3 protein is CASSTAGPSTDTQYF. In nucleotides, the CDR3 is TGTGCCAGTAGTACGGCAGGACCTAGCACAGATACGCAGTATTTT.

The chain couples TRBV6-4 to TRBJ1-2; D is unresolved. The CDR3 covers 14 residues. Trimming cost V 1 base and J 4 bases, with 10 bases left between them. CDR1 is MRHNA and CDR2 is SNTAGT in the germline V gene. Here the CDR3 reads CASSDYPPSYGYTF. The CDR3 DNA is TGTGCCAGCAGTGACTACCCCCCGAGCTATGGCTACACCTTC.

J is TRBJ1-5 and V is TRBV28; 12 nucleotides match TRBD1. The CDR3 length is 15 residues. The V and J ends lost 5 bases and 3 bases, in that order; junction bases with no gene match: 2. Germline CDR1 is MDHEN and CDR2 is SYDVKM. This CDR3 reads CASSGTGGHNQPQHF. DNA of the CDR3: TGTGCCAGCAGTGGGACAGGGGGCCACAATCAGCCCCAGCATTTT.

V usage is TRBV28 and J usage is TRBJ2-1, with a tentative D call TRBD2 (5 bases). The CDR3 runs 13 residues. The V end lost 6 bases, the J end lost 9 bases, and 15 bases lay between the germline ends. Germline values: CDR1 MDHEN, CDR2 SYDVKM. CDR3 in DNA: TGTGCCAGCAGCCCGAGCGTAGCGCGTGAGCAGTTCTTC. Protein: CASSPSVAREQFF.

For the CDR3, the DNA is TGCAGCGTGGACAGTTCCTCTGGAAACACCATATATTTT. It encodes CSVDSSSGNTIYF. This sequence joins TRBV29-1 and TRBJ1-3; possibly TRBD1 for D (6 bases). The V end was cut by 6 bases, the J end by 0 bases, with 9 bases between. CDR1 and CDR2 from the germline V gene are SQVTM and ANQGSEA. This CDR3 has 13 amino acids.

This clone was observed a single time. The CDR3 sequence: CASSATGTASGGELFF. DNA for the CDR3: TGTGCCAGCAGCGCTACCGGGACTGCGAGCGGCGGGGAGCTGTTTTTT. V usage is TRBV3-1 (or the pseudogene TRBV3-2) and J usage is TRBJ2-2; D possibly corresponds to TRBD2 (6 bases). This CDR3 has 16 amino acids. Trimming took off 5 bases at V and 7 bases at J, with 20 bases between the two ends. Germline CDR1 LGHDT, CDR2 YNNKEL (reference sequence).

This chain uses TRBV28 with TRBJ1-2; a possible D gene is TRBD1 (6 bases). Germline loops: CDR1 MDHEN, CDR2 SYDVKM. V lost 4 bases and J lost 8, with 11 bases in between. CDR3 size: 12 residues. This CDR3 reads CASSYRVGGYTF. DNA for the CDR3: TGTGCCAGCAGTTACAGGGTCGGCGGCTACACCTTC.

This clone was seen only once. In nucleotides, the CDR3 is TGTGCCAGTAGTATAGGTGACAGAGGGGAGACCCAGTACTTC. As protein: CASSIGDRGETQYF. The V and J genes are TRBV19 and TRBJ2-5, with D perhaps assigned TRBD1 or TRBD2 (5 bases each). Between the trimmed V and J ends, which lost 1 base and 5 bases, there was a span of 11 bases. The germline CDR1 and CDR2 sequences are LNHDA and SQIVND (reference sequence). CDR3 length equals 14 residues.

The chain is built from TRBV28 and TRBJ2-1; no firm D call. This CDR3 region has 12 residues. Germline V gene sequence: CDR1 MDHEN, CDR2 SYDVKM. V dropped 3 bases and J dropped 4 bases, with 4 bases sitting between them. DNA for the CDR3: TGTGCCAGCAGTTTTGTATACAATGAGCAGTTCTTC. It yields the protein CASSFVYNEQFF.

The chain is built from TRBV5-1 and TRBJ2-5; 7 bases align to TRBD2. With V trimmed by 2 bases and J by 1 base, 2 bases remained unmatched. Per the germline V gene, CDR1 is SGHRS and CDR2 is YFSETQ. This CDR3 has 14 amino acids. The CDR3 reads CASSFLAVQETQYF. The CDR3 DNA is TGCGCCAGCAGCTTTCTAGCGGTCCAAGAGACCCAGTACTTC. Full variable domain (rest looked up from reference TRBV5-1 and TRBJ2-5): KAGVTQTPRYLIKTRGQQVTLSCSPISGHRSVSWYQQTPGQGLQFLFEYFSETQRNKGNFPGRFSGRQFSNSRSEMNVSTLELGDSALYLCASSFLAVQETQYFGPGTRLLVL.

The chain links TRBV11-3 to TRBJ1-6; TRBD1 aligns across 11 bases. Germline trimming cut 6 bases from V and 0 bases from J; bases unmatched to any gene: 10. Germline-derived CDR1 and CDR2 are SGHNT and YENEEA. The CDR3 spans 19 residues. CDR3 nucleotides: TGTGCCAGCAGTTTCGGACAGGGGGCACGTCCCTCCTATAATTCACCCCTCCACTTT. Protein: CASSFGQGARPSYNSPLHF.

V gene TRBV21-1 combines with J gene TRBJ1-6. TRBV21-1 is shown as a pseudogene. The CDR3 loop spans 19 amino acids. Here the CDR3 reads CASSKVSYGSLSHNSPLHF. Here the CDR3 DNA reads TGTGCCAGCAGCAAAGTATCCTATGGCTCTCTTTCTCATAATTCACCCCTCCACTTT.

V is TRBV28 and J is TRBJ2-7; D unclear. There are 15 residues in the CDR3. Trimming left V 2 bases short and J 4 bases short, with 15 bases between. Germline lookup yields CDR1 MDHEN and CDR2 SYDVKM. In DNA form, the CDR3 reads TGTGCCAGCAGTTTAATTCCCGAAGGTTCATACGAGCAGTACTTC. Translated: CASSLIPEGSYEQYF. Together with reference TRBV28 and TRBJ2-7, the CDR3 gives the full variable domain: DVKVTQSSRYLVKRTGEKVFLECVQDMDHENMFWYRQDPGLGLRLIYFSYDVKMKEKGDIPEGYSVSREKKERFSLILESASTNQTSMYLCASSLIPEGSYEQYFGPGTRLTVT.

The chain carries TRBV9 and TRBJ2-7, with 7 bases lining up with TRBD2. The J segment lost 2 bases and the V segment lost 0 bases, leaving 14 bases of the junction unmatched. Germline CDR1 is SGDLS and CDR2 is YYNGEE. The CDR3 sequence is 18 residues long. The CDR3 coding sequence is TGTGCCAGCAGCGTAGGGGTTGGGGCGGCTAGCGGAACCTACGAGCAGTACTTC. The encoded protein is CASSVGVGAASGTYEQYF.